Shown below are 25 T cell receptor beta chains from a single sample sequenced in a study of vaccination and CD4 T cells after COVID-19. Cultured CD4+ T-cell DNA underwent Oncomine TCR Beta short-read sequencing. TCRdb used MiXCR to reprocess the PCR reads, holding one entry per CDR3 protein. The sample includes around 21,000 distinct CDR3 sequences, 45% to 70% of them seen just once. For these TCRs, the target antigens are not known. The treatment is: approximately nine-day PBMC culture with coronavirus spike peptide pools or control peptides (ViraFEST assay). Sequenced sample: CD4+ T cells from blood, cultured in vitro. Every receptor here comes from a human donor who had recovered from COVID-19.

The chain has TRBV6-2 or TRBV6-3 and TRBJ1-4; 8 nucleotides align to TRBD1. V gave up 7 bases and J gave up 11 bases; unmatched junction bases: 9. Germline V gene data show CDR1 as MNHEY and CDR2 as SVGEGT. This CDR3 is 13 amino acids long. The CDR3 bases are TGTGCCAGCACGAACTCGGACAGGGTCAAACTGTTTTTT. This codes for CASTNSDRVKLFF.

This clonotype was counted a few times. CDR3 protein: CASTPQGLDKQPQHF. For the CDR3, the DNA is TGTGCCAGCACCCCCCAGGGGCTGGATAAGCAGCCCCAGCATTTT. V gene TRBV27 combines with J gene TRBJ1-5; TRBD1 might be the D (6 bases). Trimming took 7 bases from V and 7 from J, leaving 20 bases between them. Germline assignment: CDR1 MNHEY and CDR2 SMNVEV (reference sequence). This CDR3 contains 15 residues.

The chain carries TRBV28 and TRBJ1-2; D gene uncertain. CDR1 and CDR2 (germline): MDHEN, SYDVKM. The CDR3 runs 14 residues. Trimming stripped 5 bases from V and 0 bases from J, with 10 bases between. This CDR3 is CASSTESSNYGYTF. The CDR3 region has the DNA TGTGCCAGCAGTACCGAAAGTTCTAACTATGGCTACACCTTC.

This sequence joins TRBV2 and TRBJ1-3, with 8 bases that match TRBD1. This CDR3 has 14 residues. The V gene's germline CDR1 is SNHLY and CDR2 FYNNEI. The V segment lost 4 bases and the J segment 5 bases; nucleotides outside the gene matches: 4. CDR3 DNA sequence: TGTGCCAGCAGTGGGACAGGGAAACGAAACACCATATATTTT. Protein product: CASSGTGKRNTIYF.

This clonotype showed up just a few times. The chain combines TRBV20-1 with TRBJ2-2; D remains unclear. The V gene lost 8 bases and the J gene lost 4 bases, with 17 bases spanning the gap. Germline CDR1 is DFQATT and CDR2 is SNEGSKA (reference sequence). There are 14 residues in the CDR3. The CDR3 coding sequence is TGCAGTCCTTTGGGCCCGCTGGGCACCGGGGAGCTGTTTTTT. Protein product: CSPLGPLGTGELFF.

The sample holds a few counts of this clonotype. The CDR3 reads CATSRDQGRYHEQYF. CDR3 nucleotides: TGTGCCACCAGCAGAGATCAGGGACGGTACCACGAGCAGTACTTC. The chain combines TRBV15 with TRBJ2-7; TRBD1 or TRBD2 may be the D gene (5 bases each). With 0 bases removed from V and 5 bases from J, the gap between germline ends came to 14 bases. Germline CDR1 reads LNHNV; CDR2 reads YYDKDF (reference sequence). The CDR3 loop spans 15 amino acids.

A few counts support this clonotype. The chain combines TRBV7-2 with TRBJ2-1, with a tentative D call TRBD2 (7 bases). The CDR3 runs to 17 residues. Germline lookup yields CDR1 SGHTA and CDR2 FQGNSA. The V end was cut by 5 bases, the J end by 8 bases, with 25 bases between. For the CDR3, the DNA is TGTGCCAGCAGCCTAATGGGGGGGGCAGGCAGCGTTGATGAGCAGTTCTTC. The encoded protein is CASSLMGGAGSVDEQFF.

A few counts support this clonotype. This chain uses TRBV27 with TRBJ1-1, with D possibly TRBD1 on 6 matching bases. With 2 bases removed from V and 4 bases from J, the gap between germline ends came to 11 bases. Germline loops: CDR1 MNHEY, CDR2 SMNVEV (reference sequence). This CDR3 spans 14 amino acids. Here the CDR3 DNA reads TGTGCCAGCAGTTTAGCAGGGGTGGGCACTGAAGCTTTCTTT. The encoded protein is CASSLAGVGTEAFF.

The chain has TRBV9 and TRBJ1-2; D is perhaps TRBD1 (5 bases). Trimming took 0 bases from V and 0 from J, leaving 6 bases between them. Germline-derived CDR1 and CDR2 are SGDLS and YYNGEE. The CDR3 is made up of 14 amino acids. The CDR3 region is CASSVEGANYGYTF. The CDR3 DNA sequence: TGTGCCAGCAGCGTAGAAGGGGCTAACTATGGCTACACCTTC.

This sequence joins TRBV6-1 and TRBJ1-1; 8 bases line up with TRBD1. The ends lost 9 bases at V and 1 base at J; junction bases unmatched: 10. The CDR3 runs to 15 residues. Germline V gives CDR1 MNHNS, CDR2 SASEGT. CDR3 loop: CASATDRVKNTEAFF. The CDR3 DNA sequence: TGTGCCAGTGCGACGGACAGGGTAAAGAACACTGAAGCTTTCTTT.

This chain joins TRBV30 and TRBJ1-5; D uncertain. Trimming cost V 0 bases and J 0 bases, with 3 bases left between them. This CDR3 region has 13 residues. Looked up from germline, CDR1 is GTSNPN and CDR2 is SVGIG (reference sequence). In DNA form, the CDR3 reads TGTGCCTGGAGTGTCAGTAGCAATCAGCCCCAGCATTTT. It yields the protein CAWSVSSNQPQHF.

The chain has TRBV12-3 or TRBV12-4 and TRBJ1-2; 8 bases agree with TRBD1. The V segment lost 5 bases and the J segment 8 bases; nucleotides outside the gene matches: 16. The CDR3 runs to 16 residues. CDR3 in amino acids: CASSPQISGTGVGYTF. Here the CDR3 DNA reads TGTGCCAGCAGTCCACAAATTTCGGGGACAGGAGTAGGCTACACCTTC.

The chain couples TRBV19 to TRBJ2-5; 8 positions agree with TRBD2. Germline assignment: CDR1 LNHDA and CDR2 SQIVND (reference sequence). This CDR3 is 15 amino acids long. V lost 4 bases, J lost 6 bases, and 10 bases stayed unmatched. Here the CDR3 DNA reads TGTGCCAGTAGTACCGTGCGGGGGGCCGTGAAGACCCAGTACTTC. This translates into CASSTVRGAVKTQYF.

V is TRBV7-9 and J is TRBJ1-1; D is unclear. This CDR3 spans 15 amino acids. CDR1 is SEHNR, CDR2 FQNEAQ, per germline (reference sequence). The V gene lost 5 bases and the J gene lost 6 bases, with 19 bases spanning the gap. The CDR3 DNA follows: TGTGCCAGCAGCGACATCTTTAAGAGGGCCCCTGAAGCTTTCTTT. Its translation: CASSDIFKRAPEAFF.

V is TRBV7-9 and J is TRBJ2-7, with 8 positions matching TRBD1. The V segment lost 3 bases and the J segment 0 bases; nucleotides outside the gene matches: 7. The CDR3 is 16 amino acids. CDR1 and CDR2 from the germline V gene are SEHNR and FQNEAQ (reference sequence). The DNA of the CDR3 is TGTGCCAGCAGCTTGGCCGGGACAGGAGGCTCCTACGAGCAGTACTTC. It codes for CASSLAGTGGSYEQYF.

The chain recombines TRBV11-2 with TRBJ2-7, with a tentative D call TRBD1 (5 bases). The CDR3 runs to 14 residues. From germline, CDR1 is SGHAT and CDR2 FQNNGV. V shed 1 base and J shed 9 bases, with 16 bases lying between them. CDR3 region: CASSLGGRANVQYF. CDR3 DNA sequence: TGTGCCAGCAGCTTAGGCGGCAGGGCGAACGTGCAGTACTTC. Variable domain in full (rest from reference TRBV11-2 and TRBJ2-7): EAGVAQSPRYKIIEKRQSVAFWCNPISGHATLYWYQQILGQGPKLLIQFQNNGVVDDSQLPKDRFSAERLKGVDSTLKIQPAKLEDSAVYLCASSLGGRANVQYFGPGTRLTVT.

The chain uses TRBV7-9 and TRBJ2-3; D is possibly TRBD1 or TRBD2 (5 bases each). This CDR3 has 16 amino acids. Trimming pared 3 bases from V and 0 bases from J, leaving 13 bases between. Per germline, CDR1 SEHNR and CDR2 FQNEAQ (reference sequence). The CDR3 loop is CASSFDDWGSTDTQYF. CDR3 DNA sequence: TGTGCCAGCAGCTTTGATGACTGGGGGAGCACAGATACGCAGTATTTT.

The chain carries TRBV7-2 and TRBJ2-3; 10 nucleotides match TRBD2. V shed 5 bases, J shed 0 bases, and the junction held 8 bases outside the gene matches. The germline V gene encodes CDR1 SGHTA and CDR2 FQGNSA. There are 17 residues in the CDR3. In nucleotides, the CDR3 is TGTGCCAGCAGCCGCCCTAGCGGGGGCTCTAGCACAGATACGCAGTATTTT. This sequence encodes CASSRPSGGSSTDTQYF.

V gene TRBV27 combines with J gene TRBJ2-5; 8 bases map to TRBD2. J gave up 4 bases and V 4 bases, and 11 bases lay outside the gene matches. Germline lookup yields CDR1 MNHEY and CDR2 SMNVEV (reference sequence). This CDR3 is 16 amino acids long. For the CDR3, the DNA is TGTGCCAGCAGTTCATCCAGCGGGAGCCCCGGAGAGACCCAGTACTTC. This translates into CASSSSSGSPGETQYF.

In its sample, this clonotype was seen a few times. V gene TRBV10-3 combines with J gene TRBJ1-2, with unresolved D. Germline V gene lookup returns CDR1 ENHRY and CDR2 SYGVKD. Deletions cut 4 bases from V and 8 bases from J, with 14 bases between. The CDR3 contains 13 residues. CDR3 nucleotide sequence: TGTGCCATCAGTGGGACCGTCACGGGAGGCTACACCTTC. It is translated as CAISGTVTGGYTF.

The chain is built from TRBV7-2 and TRBJ1-6, with 7 bases aligning to TRBD1. The CDR3 runs 15 residues. CDR1 is SGHTA and CDR2 is FQGNSA in the germline V gene. Losses at the gene ends were 5 bases for V and 7 bases for J; bases not matched to a gene: 8. CDR3 bases: TGTGCCAGCAGCGCCGGGGACAGAAGGAATTCACCCCTCCACTTT. This translates into CASSAGDRRNSPLHF.

This chain uses TRBV11-2 with TRBJ2-5; D is unclear. V lost 5 bases, J lost 4 bases, and 17 bases lay in between. The germline CDR1 and CDR2 sequences are SGHAT and FQNNGV. The CDR3 spans 15 residues. Here the CDR3 DNA reads TGTGCCAGCAGCGCAGTAGGGTCAATCGGAGAGACCCAGTACTTC. It specifies CASSAVGSIGETQYF.

The rearrangement links TRBV6-5 to TRBJ1-2; D not certain. Germline values: CDR1 MNHEY, CDR2 SVGAGI. The CDR3 contains 14 residues. V lost 3 bases and J lost 2, with 10 bases in between. CDR3: CASSYRNTNYGYTF. CDR3 nucleotide sequence: TGTGCCAGCAGTTATCGGAACACGAACTATGGCTACACCTTC.

This clonotype was counted between two and nine times. The DNA of the CDR3 is TGTGCCAGCAGTTACCGGGGTGGTGGGGCCAACGTCCTGACTTTC. Translating it yields CASSYRGGGANVLTF. The chain recombines TRBV6-5 with TRBJ2-6; a possible D gene is TRBD2 (5 bases). From germline, CDR1 is MNHEY and CDR2 SVGAGI. V was shortened by 2 bases and J by 3 bases, with 8 bases between the two germline ends. The CDR3 spans 15 residues.

The V and J genes are TRBV7-8 and TRBJ1-5; a weak D match, TRBD1 (5 bases). This CDR3 has 17 amino acids. The germline V gene encodes CDR1 SGHVS and CDR2 FQNEAQ. Trimming left V 0 bases short and J 6 bases short, with 18 bases between. In DNA, the CDR3 is TGTGCCAGCAGCTTAGCGACGGGGCTCCAGCGAAGTCAGCCCCAGCATTTT. Translated, it gives CASSLATGLQRSQPQHF.